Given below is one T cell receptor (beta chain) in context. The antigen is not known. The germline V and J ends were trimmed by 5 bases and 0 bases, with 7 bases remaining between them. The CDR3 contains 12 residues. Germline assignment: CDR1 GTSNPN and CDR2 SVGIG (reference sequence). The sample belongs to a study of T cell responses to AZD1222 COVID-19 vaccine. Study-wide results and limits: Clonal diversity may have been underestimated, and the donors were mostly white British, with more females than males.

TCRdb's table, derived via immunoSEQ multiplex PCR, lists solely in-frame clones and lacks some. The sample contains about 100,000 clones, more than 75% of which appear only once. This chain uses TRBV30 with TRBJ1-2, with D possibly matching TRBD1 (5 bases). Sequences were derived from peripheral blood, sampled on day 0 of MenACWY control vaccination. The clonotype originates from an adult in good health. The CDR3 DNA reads TGTGCCTGGTCACAGGCTAACTATGGCTACACCTTC. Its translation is CAWSQANYGYTF.